This TCR beta chain appears in the sequencing data of a study of beta chain features in type 1 diabetes. Study-wide findings and caveats: Among all four CD4+ subsets, Type 1 diabetes patients had TCRB CDR3s that were moderately but significantly shorter.

For this clone: Its antigen is not known.

By way of CD45RO/CCR7/CD25/CD127/CD95/CD27, the CD4+ regulatory, stem cell-like memory, central memory and naive cells were sorted. The investigators reverse transcribed all of the isolated RNA, so they sequenced expressed TCRB transcripts. Using immunoSEQ multiplex PCR, the repertoire was profiled, and TCRdb retains in-frame clones only, with some absent. The sample carries 350,000 to 400,000 clones, more than 13% recorded once. Material for sequencing was naive CD4+ T cells from blood. The source is a woman younger than 30 in good health.

CDR3 nucleotide sequence: TGCAGCGTAAAGTCGACAGGGGGTAACAATCAGCCCCAGCATTTT. Its translation: CSVKSTGGNNQPQHF. J is TRBJ1-5 and V is TRBV29-1, with 9 bases lining up with TRBD1. The germline CDR1 and CDR2 sequences are SQVTM and ANQGSEA. The CDR3 totals 15 residues. V dropped 6 bases and J dropped 3; count of bases not matched to a gene: 9. Together with reference TRBV29-1 and TRBJ1-5, the CDR3 gives the full variable domain: SAVISQKPSRDICQRGTSLTIQCQVDSQVTMMFWYRQQPGQSLTLIATANQGSEATYESGFVIDKFPISRPNLTFSTLTVSNMSPEDSSIYLCSVKSTGGNNQPQHFGDGTRLSIL.